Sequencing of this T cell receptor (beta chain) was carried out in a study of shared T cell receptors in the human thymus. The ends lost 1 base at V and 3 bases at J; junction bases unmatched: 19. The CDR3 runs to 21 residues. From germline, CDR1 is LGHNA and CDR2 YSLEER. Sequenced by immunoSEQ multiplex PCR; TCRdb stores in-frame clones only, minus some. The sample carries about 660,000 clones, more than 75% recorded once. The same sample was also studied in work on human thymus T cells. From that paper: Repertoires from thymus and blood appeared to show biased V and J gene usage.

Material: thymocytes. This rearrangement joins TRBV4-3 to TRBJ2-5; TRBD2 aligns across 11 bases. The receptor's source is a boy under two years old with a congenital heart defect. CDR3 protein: CASSQGVFSRGLAELEETQYF. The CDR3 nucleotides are TGCGCCAGCAGCCAAGGGGTCTTCTCTCGGGGACTAGCGGAACTAGAAGAGACCCAGTACTTC.